This T cell receptor beta chain was recorded in a study of blood T cell repertoires in COVID-19. The CDR3 totals 12 residues. Germline assignment: CDR1 SGHRS and CDR2 YFSETQ. With 3 bases clipped from V and 6 bases from J, the junction kept 1 base outside the gene matches. Sequenced by immunoSEQ multiplex PCR; TCRdb stores in-frame clones only, minus some. The sample lists 300,000 to 400,000 clones, about 86% occurring once. This receptor was obtained from a woman aged 40 to 49 with acute COVID-19. The rearrangement joins TRBV5-1 to TRBJ2-7; 9 bases agree with TRBD1. Sequencing used PBMCs or T cells enriched from blood (not recorded which). CDR3 amino acids: CASSWTGVEQYF. DNA for the CDR3: TGCGCCAGCAGCTGGACAGGGGTCGAGCAGTACTTC.